These T cell receptor beta chains were read from a single sample in a study of blood T cell repertoires in COVID-19. The data were produced by immunoSEQ multiplex PCR, yet TCRdb's version contains in-frame clones alone and is incomplete. This sample has 300,000 or so clones; approximately 89% occur once, and the top ten carry around 2.2%. Sequencing was carried out using peripheral blood. All receptors derive from a woman younger than 45 with COVID-19, enrolled during active disease. The CDR3 runs from the conserved cysteine through the conserved F or W. A D gene is named only where the DNA matches it firmly. The size of a clone is reported for some rows only, either as once, few or many, or as a class for expanded clones.

v_call	j_call	clone_size	d_call	cdr3_aa	cdr3_nt
TRBV15	TRBJ1-2	NA	NA	CATSRDLALARGYTF	TGTGCCACCAGCAGAGATCTGGCCCTCGCCCGTGGCTACACCTTC
TRBV5-1	TRBJ2-7	few	NA	CASSLDRAYEQYF	TGCGCCAGCAGCTTGGACAGAGCCTACGAGCAGTACTTC
TRBV2	TRBJ1-1	NA	TRBD1	CASSERQGNTEAFF	TGTGCCAGCAGTGAAAGACAGGGGAACACTGAAGCTTTCTTT
TRBV9	TRBJ2-5	NA	NA	CASSRRVQETQYF	TGTGCCAGCAGCAGGAGGGTACAAGAGACCCAGTACTTC
TRBV6-1	TRBJ1-5	few	NA	CASSEAAESNQPQHF	TGTGCCAGCAGTGAAGCGGCGGAGTCCAATCAGCCCCAGCATTTT
TRBV7-9	TRBJ1-6	NA	TRBD1	CASSLTGGQGNSPLHF	TGTGCCAGCAGCCTAACAGGCGGACAGGGAAATTCACCCCTCCACTTT
TRBV5-4	TRBJ1-3	NA	NA	CASSLGQNSGNTIYF	TGTGCCAGCAGCTTGGGACAAAACTCTGGAAACACCATATATTTT
TRBV5-1	TRBJ2-2	NA	NA	CASSLWGRDTGELFF	TGCGCCAGCAGCTTGTGGGGCAGGGACACCGGGGAGCTGTTTTTT
TRBV18	TRBJ2-2	NA	TRBD2	CASSQAEREGTGELFF	TGTGCCAGCTCCCAAGCCGAGCGGGAGGGCACCGGGGAGCTGTTTTTT
TRBV5-8	TRBJ2-7	NA	NA	CASSSEGLNYEQYF	TGTGCCAGCAGCTCAGAGGGACTGAACTACGAGCAGTACTTC
TRBV7-9	TRBJ1-3	NA	TRBD1	CASSFGGTAGNTIYF	TGTGCCAGCAGCTTCGGCGGGACAGCTGGAAACACCATATATTTT
TRBV13	TRBJ1-2	once	TRBD1	CASQDRPISRGYTF	TGTGCCAGCCAGGACAGGCCAATCAGCCGGGGCTACACCTTC
TRBV28	TRBJ1-4	NA	NA	CASRGATNEKLFF	TGTGCCAGCAGGGGAGCAACTAATGAAAAACTGTTTTTT
TRBV5-1	TRBJ2-1	NA	NA	CASSLGAGEQFF	TGCGCCAGCAGCTTGGGGGCGGGGGAGCAGTTCTTC
TRBV3-1/TRBV3-2	TRBJ2-7	NA	TRBD2	CASSQEGGLAGEQYF	TGTGCCAGCAGCCAAGAAGGGGGACTAGCGGGCGAGCAGTACTTC
TRBV19	TRBJ1-1	once	NA	CASGHLANTEAFF	TGTGCCAGTGGACATCTTGCGAACACTGAAGCTTTCTTT
TRBV6-1	TRBJ1-6	NA	NA	CASSEAMRGGNSPLHF	TGTGCCAGCAGTGAAGCAATGCGAGGAGGGAATTCACCCCTCCACTTT
TRBV19	TRBJ2-7	NA	NA	CASSQRISYEQYF	TGTGCCAGTAGTCAGCGGATCTCCTACGAGCAGTACTTC
TRBV11-1	TRBJ1-1	NA	TRBD1	CASSFTGVGAFF	TGTGCCAGCAGCTTCACAGGGGTCGGAGCTTTCTTT
TRBV30	TRBJ1-2	NA	NA	CAWSPPGTLGYTF	TGTGCCTGGAGCCCCCCGGGGACTTTGGGCTACACCTTC